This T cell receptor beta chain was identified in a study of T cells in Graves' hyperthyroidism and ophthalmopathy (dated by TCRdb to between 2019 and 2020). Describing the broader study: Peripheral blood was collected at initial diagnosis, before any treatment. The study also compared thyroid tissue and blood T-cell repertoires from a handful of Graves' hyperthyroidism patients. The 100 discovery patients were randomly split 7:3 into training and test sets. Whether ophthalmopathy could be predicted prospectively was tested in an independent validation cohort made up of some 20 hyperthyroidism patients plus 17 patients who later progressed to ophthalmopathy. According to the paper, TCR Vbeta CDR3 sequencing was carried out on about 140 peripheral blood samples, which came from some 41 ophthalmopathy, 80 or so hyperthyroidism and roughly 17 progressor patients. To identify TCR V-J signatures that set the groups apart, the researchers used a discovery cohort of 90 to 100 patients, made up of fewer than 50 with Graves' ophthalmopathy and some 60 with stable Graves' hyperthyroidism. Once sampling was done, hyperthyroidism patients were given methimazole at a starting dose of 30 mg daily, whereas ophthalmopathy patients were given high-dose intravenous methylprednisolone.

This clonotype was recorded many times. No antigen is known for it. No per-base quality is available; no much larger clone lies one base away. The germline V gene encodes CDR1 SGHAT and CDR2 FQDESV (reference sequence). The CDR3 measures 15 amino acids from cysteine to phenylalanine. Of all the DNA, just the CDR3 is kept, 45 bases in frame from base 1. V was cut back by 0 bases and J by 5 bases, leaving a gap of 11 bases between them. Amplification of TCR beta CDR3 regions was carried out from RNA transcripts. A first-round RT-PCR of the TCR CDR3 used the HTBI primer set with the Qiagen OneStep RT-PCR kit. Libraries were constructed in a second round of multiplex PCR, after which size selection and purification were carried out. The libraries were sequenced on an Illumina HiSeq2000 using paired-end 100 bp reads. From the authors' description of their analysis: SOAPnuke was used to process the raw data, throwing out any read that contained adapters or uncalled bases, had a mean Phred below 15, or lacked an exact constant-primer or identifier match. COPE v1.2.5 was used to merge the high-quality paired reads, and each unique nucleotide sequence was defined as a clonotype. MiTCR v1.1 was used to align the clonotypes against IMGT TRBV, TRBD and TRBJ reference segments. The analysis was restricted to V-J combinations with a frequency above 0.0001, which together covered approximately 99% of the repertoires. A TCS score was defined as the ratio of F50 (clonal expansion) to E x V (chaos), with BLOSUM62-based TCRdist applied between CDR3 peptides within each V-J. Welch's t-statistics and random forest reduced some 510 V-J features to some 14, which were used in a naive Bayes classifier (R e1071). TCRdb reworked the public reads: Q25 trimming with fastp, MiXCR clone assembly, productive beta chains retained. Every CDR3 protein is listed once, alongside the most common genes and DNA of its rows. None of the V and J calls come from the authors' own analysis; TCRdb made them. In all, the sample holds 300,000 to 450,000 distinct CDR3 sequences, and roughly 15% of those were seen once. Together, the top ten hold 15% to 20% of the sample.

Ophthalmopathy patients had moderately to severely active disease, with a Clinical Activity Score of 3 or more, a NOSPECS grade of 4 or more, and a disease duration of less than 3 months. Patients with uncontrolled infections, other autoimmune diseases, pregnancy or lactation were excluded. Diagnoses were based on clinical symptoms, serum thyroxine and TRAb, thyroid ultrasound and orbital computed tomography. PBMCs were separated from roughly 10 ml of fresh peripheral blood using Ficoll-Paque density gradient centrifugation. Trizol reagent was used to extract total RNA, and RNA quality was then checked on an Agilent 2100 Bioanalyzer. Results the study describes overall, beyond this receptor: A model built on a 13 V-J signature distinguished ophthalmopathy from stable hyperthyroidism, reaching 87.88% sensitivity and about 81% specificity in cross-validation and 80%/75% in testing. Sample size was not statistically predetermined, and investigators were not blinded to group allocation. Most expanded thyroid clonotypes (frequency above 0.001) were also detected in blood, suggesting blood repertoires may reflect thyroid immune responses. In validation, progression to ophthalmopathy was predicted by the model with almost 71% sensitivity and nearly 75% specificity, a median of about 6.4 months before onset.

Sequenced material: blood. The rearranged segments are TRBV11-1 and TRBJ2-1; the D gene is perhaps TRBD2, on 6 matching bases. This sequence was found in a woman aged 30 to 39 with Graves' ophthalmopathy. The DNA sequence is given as TGTGCCAGCAGCTTAGCTTTGGGAGGCGACAATGAGCAGTTCTTC. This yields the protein CASSLALGGDNEQFF.